This entry concerns a single T cell receptor beta chain. What antigen it recognizes has not been identified. Within one base of it there is no much larger clone, and no base qualities were kept. TCRbeta CDR3 regions were amplified from genomic DNA by means of the immunoSEQ Assay, a bias-controlled multiplex PCR. The paper's processing steps were these. The number of nucleated cells in each sample was estimated from the amplification of reference gene primers within the assay. To quantify the absolute abundance of each unique TCRbeta CDR3 rearrangement, sequence reads were collapsed and filtered. Productive Simpson clonality was computed per sample as the square root of Simpson's diversity index over productive rearrangements. TCRdb took over this immuneACCESS table, retaining in-frame rearrangements with V and J assigned. Such tables are incomplete; in checked studies, under half of the missing clones stem from an unresolved V gene, and the remainder is unexplained. From that table come the V and J calls and clone size; the DNA was used to work out D and trimming. The sample table contains approximately 86,000 clones; only one count was recorded for 80% of them. Of the sample, about a tenth falls within the top ten clones.

The record originates from a study of blood T cell repertoires in COVID-19 (dated by TCRdb to 2018 to 2020). With respect to the entire study: Samples covering the acute and convalescent phases of COVID-19 were provided by collaborators in the United States, Italy and Spain. The dataset comprised deeply sampled blood TCRbeta repertoires from subjects exposed to, actively infected with, or recovered from COVID-19. A de-identified subject ID, COVID-19 status, age in years and sex were almost always included in the sample metadata. Samples were obtained from the ongoing ImmuneRACE study (first 160 participants) and from 1,254 subjects provided by 6 global collaborators. Where available, HLA class I and class II types were obtained from metadata supplied by the sample provider rather than from assay-based typing. A freely available public database, intended as a resource for researchers studying the immune response to SARS-CoV-2, is where the repertoires were released. The material from the prospective study consisted of cDNA or gDNA derived from T cells, B-cell-depleted T cells, or PBMCs. Paper-wide results and their limitations: Clinical and demographic metadata were provided uncurated, with the amount varying by source and participant.

Germline trimming: 3 bases from V, 1 base from J; junction bases outside gene matches: 3. CDR1 and CDR2, looked up from the germline V gene, are SGHRS and YFSETQ. The CDR3, cysteine through phenylalanine, is 14 amino acids long. Kept here is only the CDR3 DNA, which spans 42 bases and is read in frame from base 1. Each collaborating institution followed its own protocols to collect whole blood in K2EDTA tubes. For TCRbeta analysis, collaborator samples were shipped as frozen whole blood, as isolated PBMCs, or as DNA extracted from either sample type. The sequenced sample consisted of peripheral blood. Recombination joined TRBV5-1 with TRBJ1-1; 7 bases in the junction line up with TRBD1. The origin of this receptor is a woman in her 70s with acute or convalescent COVID-19. The nucleotide sequence is TGCGCCAGCAGCTCGTCAGGGGGGAACACTGAAGCTTTCTTT. Its protein is CASSSSGGNTEAFF.